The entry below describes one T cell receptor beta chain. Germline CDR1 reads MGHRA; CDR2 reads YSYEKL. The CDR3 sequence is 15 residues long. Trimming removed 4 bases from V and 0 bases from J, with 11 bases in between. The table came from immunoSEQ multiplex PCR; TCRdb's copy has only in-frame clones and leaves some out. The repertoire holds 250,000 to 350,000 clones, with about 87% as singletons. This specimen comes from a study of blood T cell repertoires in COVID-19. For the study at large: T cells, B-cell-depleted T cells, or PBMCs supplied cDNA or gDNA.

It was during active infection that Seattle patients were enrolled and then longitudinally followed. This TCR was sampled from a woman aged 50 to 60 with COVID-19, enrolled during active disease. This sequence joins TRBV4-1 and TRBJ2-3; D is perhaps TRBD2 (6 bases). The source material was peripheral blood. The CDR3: CASSPGTPSTDTQYF. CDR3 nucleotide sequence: TGCGCCAGCAGCCCCGGGACTCCAAGCACAGATACGCAGTATTTT.